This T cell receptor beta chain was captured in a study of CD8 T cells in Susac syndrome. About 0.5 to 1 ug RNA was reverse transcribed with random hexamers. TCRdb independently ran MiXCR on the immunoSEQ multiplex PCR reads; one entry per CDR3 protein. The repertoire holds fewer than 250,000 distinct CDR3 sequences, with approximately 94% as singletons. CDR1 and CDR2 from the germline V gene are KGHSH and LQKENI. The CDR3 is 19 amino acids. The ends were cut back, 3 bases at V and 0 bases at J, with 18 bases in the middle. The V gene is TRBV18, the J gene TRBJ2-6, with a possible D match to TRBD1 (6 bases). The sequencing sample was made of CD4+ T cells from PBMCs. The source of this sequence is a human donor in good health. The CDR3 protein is CASSPPRTVGSSGANVLTF. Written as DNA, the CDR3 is TGTGCCAGCTCACCCCCTCGGACAGTGGGGAGCTCTGGGGCCAACGTCCTGACTTTC.